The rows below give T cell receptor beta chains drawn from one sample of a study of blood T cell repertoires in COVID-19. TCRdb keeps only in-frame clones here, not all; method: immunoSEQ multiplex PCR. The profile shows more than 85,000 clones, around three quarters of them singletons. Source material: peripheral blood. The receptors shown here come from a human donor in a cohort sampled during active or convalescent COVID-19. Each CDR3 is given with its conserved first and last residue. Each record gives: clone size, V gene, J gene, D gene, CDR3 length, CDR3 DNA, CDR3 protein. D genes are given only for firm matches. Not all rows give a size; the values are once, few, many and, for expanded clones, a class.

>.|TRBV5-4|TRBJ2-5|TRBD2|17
TGTGCCAGCAGCCGGGCCTCCGGGACTAGCGGGGTAGAGACCCAGTACTTC
CASSRASGTSGVETQYF
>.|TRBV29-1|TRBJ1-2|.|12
TGCAGCGTTTCTACAGGGAACTATGGCTACACCTTC
CSVSTGNYGYTF
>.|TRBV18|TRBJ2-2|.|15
TGTGCCAGCTCACTCGTCCCGGGACATTCCGGGGAGCTGTTTTTT
CASSLVPGHSGELFF
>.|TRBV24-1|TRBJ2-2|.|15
TGTGTCACCAGTGATCCCGTGGAGACCCCCGGGGAGCTGTTTTTT
CVTSDPVETPGELFF
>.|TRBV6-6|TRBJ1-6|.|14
TGTGCCAGCAGCCCTAGGGAGAATAATTCACCCCTCCACTTT
CASSPRENNSPLHF
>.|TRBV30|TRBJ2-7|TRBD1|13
TGTGCCTCCTCGAAGGGGGCCGGCCACGAGCAGTACTTC
CASSKGAGHEQYF
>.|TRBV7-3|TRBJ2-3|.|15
TGTGCCAGCAGCTTACTGTCGTCTGGCACAGATACGCAGTATTTT
CASSLLSSGTDTQYF
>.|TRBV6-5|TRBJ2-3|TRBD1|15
TGTGCCAGCAGTTACTCCGGGACAGGCACAGATACGCAGTATTTT
CASSYSGTGTDTQYF
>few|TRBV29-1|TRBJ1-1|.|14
TGCAGCGTTGAAGTTTCCCGCCAGGGCACTGAAGCTTTCTTT
CSVEVSRQGTEAFF
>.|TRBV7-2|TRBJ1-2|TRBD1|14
TGTGCCACGCAAATACAGGGGGTTTTTTATGGCTACACCTTC
CATQIQGVFYGYTF
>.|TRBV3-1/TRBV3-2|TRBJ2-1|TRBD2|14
TGTGCCAGCAGCCAGGGACTAGTCACAGATGAGCAGTTCTTC
CASSQGLVTDEQFF
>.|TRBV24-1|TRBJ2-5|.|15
TGTGCCACCAGTGACACCCGGGACATCCGGGAGACCCAGTACTTC
CATSDTRDIRETQYF
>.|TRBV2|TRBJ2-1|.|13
TGTGCCTCGAAGTTCAGCTCCTACAATGAGCAGTTCTTC
CASKFSSYNEQFF
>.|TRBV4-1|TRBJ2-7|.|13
TGCGCCAGCAGCCAAGGGTCAGTTTACGAGCAGTACTTC
CASSQGSVYEQYF
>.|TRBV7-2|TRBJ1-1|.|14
TGTGCCAGCAGCCCTGGACTGTTGAACACTGAAGCTTTCTTT
CASSPGLLNTEAFF
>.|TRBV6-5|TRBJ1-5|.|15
TGTGCCAGCAGTTACGGTGGCGGGCCCAATCAGCCCCAGCATTTT
CASSYGGGPNQPQHF
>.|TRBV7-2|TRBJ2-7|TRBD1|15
TGTGCCAGCAGTCTCGACAGGGGGAAAGCCTACGAGCAGTACTTC
CASSLDRGKAYEQYF
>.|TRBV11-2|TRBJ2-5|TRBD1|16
TGTGCCAGCAGCTCATGGGGCCGACAGGGGGCAGAGACCCAGTACTTC
CASSSWGRQGAETQYF
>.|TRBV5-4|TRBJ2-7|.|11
TGTGCCAGCAGCGTGTACTACGAGCAGTACTTC
CASSVYYEQYF
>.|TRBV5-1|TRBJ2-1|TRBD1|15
TGCGCCAGCAACTTGAGGACAGGGGATCACAATGAGCAGTTCTTC
CASNLRTGDHNEQFF
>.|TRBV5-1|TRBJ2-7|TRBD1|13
TGCGCCAGTAAACGGGACAGGGGGTACGAGCAGTACTTC
CASKRDRGYEQYF
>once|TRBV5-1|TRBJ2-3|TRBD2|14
TGCGCCAGCAAGGCGGGGGGCGGACCAGATACGCAGTATTTT
CASKAGGGPDTQYF
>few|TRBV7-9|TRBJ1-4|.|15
TGTGCCAGCAGCTCAGGACAGTTAACTAATGAAAAACTGTTTTTT
CASSSGQLTNEKLFF
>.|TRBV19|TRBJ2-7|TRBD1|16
TGTGCCAGTAGTATATCAGCCGGGACAGTGGTTCGCCAGCAGTACTTC
CASSISAGTVVRQQYF
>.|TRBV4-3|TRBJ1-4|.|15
TGCGCCAGCAGCCAAGTCGGGGAGGCTAATGAAAAACTGTTTTTT
CASSQVGEANEKLFF
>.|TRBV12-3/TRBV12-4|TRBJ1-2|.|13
TGTGCCAGCAGTTTAGGGGCAGGGTATGGCTACACCTTC
CASSLGAGYGYTF
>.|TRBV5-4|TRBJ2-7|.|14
TGTGCCAGCAGCATAACAGGCTACTCCTACGAGCAGTACTTC
CASSITGYSYEQYF
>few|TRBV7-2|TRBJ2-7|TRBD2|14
TGTGCCAGCAGCTCACTAGCGGGAGACTACGAGCAGTACTTC
CASSSLAGDYEQYF
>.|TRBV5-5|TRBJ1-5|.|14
TGTGCCAGCAGCTTGTTAGGGGGCAATCAGCCCCAGCATTTT
CASSLLGGNQPQHF
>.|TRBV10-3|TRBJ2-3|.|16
TGTGCCTTCCCGAGAGGGGGTCAGAGAGACACAGATACGCAGTATTTT
CAFPRGGQRDTDTQYF
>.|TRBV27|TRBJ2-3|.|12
TGTGCCAGCACCGCAGTAGCGGATACGCAGTATTTT
CASTAVADTQYF
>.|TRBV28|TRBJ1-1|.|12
TGTGCCAGCAGTGTAGGGGCCACTGAAGCTTTCTTT
CASSVGATEAFF
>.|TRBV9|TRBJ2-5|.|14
TGTGCCAGCAGCGTAGGACATTTTCAAGAGACCCAGTACTTC
CASSVGHFQETQYF
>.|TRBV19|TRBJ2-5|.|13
TGTGCCAGTAAGCCGGGAAAGGAAGAGACCCAGTACTTC
CASKPGKEETQYF
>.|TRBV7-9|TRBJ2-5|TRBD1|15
TGTGCCAGCAGCTCCCCACAGGGGGACCAAGAGACCCAGTACTTC
CASSSPQGDQETQYF
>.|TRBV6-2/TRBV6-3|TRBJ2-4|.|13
TGTGCCAGCAGACCTGGAGGCAAAAACATTCAGTACTTC
CASRPGGKNIQYF
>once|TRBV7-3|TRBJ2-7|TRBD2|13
TGTGCCAGCAGATTAGCGGGGGATAGCGAGCAGTACTTC
CASRLAGDSEQYF
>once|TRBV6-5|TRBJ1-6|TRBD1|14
TGTGCCAGCAGACGAACAGGGGGCGTTTCACCCCTCCACTTT
CASRRTGGVSPLHF
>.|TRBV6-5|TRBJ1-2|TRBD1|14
TGTGCCAGCAGCAGAAGCGGGACAGGGTATGGCTACACCTTC
CASSRSGTGYGYTF
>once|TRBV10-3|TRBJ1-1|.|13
TGTGCCATCAGTGCACAGCCGAACACTGAAGCTTTCTTT
CAISAQPNTEAFF